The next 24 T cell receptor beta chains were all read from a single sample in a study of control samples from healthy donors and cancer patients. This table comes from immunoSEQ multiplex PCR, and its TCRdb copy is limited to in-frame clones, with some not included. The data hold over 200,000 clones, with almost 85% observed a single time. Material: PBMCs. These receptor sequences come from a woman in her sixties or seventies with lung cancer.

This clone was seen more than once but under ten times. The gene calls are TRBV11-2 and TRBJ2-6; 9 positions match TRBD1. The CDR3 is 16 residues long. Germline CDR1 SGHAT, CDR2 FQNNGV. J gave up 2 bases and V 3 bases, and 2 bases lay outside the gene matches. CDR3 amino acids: CASSFRQGAGANVLTF. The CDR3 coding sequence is TGTGCCAGCAGCTTTAGACAGGGGGCTGGGGCCAACGTCCTGACTTTC.

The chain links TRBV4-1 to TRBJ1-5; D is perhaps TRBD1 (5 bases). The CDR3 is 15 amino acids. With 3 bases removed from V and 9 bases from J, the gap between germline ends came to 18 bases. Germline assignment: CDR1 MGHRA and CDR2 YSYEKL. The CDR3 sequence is CASSQVPFKGSPQHF. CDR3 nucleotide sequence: TGCGCCAGCAGCCAGGTCCCCTTTAAGGGGTCGCCCCAGCATTTT.

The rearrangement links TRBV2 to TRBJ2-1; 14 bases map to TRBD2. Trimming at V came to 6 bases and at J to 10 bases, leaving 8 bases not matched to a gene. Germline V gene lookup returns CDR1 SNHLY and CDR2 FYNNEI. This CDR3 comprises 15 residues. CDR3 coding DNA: TGTGCCAGCAGCGAGGGACTAGCGGGAGTAGGAGAGCAGTTCTTC. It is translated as CASSEGLAGVGEQFF. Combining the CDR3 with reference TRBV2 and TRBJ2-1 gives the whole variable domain EPEVTQTPSHQVTQMGQEVILRCVPISNHLYFYWYRQILGQKVEFLVSFYNNEISEKSEIFDDQFSVERPDGSNFTLKIRSTKLEDSAMYFCASSEGLAGVGEQFFGPGTRLTVL.

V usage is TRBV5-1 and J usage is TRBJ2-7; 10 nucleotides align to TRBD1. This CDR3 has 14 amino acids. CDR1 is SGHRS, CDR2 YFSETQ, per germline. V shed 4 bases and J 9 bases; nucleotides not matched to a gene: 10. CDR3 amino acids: CASSATGTGASQYF. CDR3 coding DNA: TGCGCCAGCAGCGCTACCGGGACAGGGGCTTCGCAGTACTTC.

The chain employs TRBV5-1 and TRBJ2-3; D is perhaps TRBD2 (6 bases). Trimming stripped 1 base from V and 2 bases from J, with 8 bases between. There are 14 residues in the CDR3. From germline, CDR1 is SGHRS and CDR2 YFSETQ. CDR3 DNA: TGCGCCAGCAGCTTGCGGCGGGACACAGATACGCAGTATTTT. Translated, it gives CASSLRRDTDTQYF.

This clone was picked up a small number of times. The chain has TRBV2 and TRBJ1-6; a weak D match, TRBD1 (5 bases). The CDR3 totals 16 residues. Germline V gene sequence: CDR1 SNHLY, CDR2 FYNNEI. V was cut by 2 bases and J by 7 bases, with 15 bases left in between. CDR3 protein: CASSEYRGAQNSPLHF. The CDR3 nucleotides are TGTGCCAGCAGTGAATATCGAGGGGCGCAAAATTCACCCCTCCACTTT.

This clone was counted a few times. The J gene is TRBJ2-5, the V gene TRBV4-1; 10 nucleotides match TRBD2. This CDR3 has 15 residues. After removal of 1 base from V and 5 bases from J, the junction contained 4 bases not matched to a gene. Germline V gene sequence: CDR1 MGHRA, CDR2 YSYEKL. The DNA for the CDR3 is TGCGCCAGCAGCCAAGGCCCGACTAGCGGGGAGACCCAGTACTTC. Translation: CASSQGPTSGETQYF.

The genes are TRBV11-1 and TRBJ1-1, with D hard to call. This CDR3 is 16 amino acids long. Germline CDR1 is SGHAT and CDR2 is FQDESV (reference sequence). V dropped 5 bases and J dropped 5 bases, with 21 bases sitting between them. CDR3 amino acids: CASSPLALGPWTEAFF. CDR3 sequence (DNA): TGTGCCAGCAGCCCTTTGGCCCTCGGGCCGTGGACTGAAGCTTTCTTT.

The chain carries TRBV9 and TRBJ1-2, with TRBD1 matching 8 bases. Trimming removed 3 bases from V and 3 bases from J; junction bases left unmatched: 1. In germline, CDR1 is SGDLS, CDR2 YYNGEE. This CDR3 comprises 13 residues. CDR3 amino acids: CASSGGQDYGYTF. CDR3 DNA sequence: TGTGCCAGCAGCGGGGGACAGGACTATGGCTACACCTTC.

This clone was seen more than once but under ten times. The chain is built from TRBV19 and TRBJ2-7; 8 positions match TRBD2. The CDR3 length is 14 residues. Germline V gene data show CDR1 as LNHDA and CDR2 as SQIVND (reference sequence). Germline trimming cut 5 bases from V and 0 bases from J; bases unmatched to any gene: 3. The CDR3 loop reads CASSSSGPSYEQYF. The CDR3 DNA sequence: TGTGCCAGTAGTTCTAGCGGGCCCTCCTACGAGCAGTACTTC.

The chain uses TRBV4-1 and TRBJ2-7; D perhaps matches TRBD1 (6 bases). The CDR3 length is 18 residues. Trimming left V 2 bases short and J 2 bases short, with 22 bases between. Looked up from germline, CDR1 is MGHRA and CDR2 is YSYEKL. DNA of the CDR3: TGCGCCAGCAGCCAAAAAGTCTTCGCCGGGGACACTCCCTACGAGCAGTACTTC. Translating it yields CASSQKVFAGDTPYEQYF.

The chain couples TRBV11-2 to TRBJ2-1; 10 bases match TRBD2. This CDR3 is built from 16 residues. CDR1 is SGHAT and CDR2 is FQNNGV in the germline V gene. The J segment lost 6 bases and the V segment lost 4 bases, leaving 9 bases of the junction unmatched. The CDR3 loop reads CASSSFSGRLGNEQFF. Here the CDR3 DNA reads TGTGCCAGCAGCTCCTTTAGCGGGAGGTTGGGCAATGAGCAGTTCTTC.

The CDR3: CASSLSAGTLYF. The CDR3 DNA sequence: TGTGCCAGCAGTTTATCGGCAGGGACCCTTTACTTC. The chain carries TRBV28 and TRBJ2-5; tentatively, D is TRBD1 or TRBD2 (5 bases each). Between the trimmed V and J ends, which lost 1 base and 14 bases, there was a span of 14 bases. From germline, CDR1 is MDHEN and CDR2 SYDVKM. The CDR3 covers 12 residues.

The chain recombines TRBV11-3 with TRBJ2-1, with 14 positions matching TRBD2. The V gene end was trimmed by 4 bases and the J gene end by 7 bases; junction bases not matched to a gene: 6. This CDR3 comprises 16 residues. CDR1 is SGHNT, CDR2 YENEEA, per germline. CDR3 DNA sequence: TGTGCCAGCAGCTCCGGACTAGCGGGGGGACAAAATGAGCAGTTCTTC. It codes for CASSSGLAGGQNEQFF.

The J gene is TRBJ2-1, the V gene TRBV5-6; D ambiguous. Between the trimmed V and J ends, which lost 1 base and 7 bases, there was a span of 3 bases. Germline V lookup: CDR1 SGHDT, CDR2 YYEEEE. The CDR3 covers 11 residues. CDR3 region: CASSLMNEQFF. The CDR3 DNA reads TGTGCCAGCAGCTTGATGAATGAGCAGTTCTTC.

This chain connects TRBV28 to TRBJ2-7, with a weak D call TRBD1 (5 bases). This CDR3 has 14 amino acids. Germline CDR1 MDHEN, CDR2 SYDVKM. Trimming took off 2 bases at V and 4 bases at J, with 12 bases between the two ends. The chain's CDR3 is CASSLLRQLYEQYF. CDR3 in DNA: TGTGCCAGCAGTTTACTAAGACAGTTATACGAGCAGTACTTC. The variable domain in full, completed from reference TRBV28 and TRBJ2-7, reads DVKVTQSSRYLVKRTGEKVFLECVQDMDHENMFWYRQDPGLGLRLIYFSYDVKMKEKGDIPEGYSVSREKKERFSLILESASTNQTSMYLCASSLLRQLYEQYFGPGTRLTVT.

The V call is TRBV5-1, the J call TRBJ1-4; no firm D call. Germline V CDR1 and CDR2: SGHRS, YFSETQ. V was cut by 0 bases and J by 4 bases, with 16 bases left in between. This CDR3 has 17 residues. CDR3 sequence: CASSLAMMADNNEKLFF. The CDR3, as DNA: TGCGCCAGCAGCTTGGCCATGATGGCGGATAATAATGAAAAACTGTTTTTT.

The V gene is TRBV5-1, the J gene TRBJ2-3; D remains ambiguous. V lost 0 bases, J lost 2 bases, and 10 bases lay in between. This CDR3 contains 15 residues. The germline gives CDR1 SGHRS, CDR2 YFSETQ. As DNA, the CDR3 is TGCGCCAGCAGCTTGGTCGGTACTACCACAGATACGCAGTATTTT. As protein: CASSLVGTTTDTQYF.

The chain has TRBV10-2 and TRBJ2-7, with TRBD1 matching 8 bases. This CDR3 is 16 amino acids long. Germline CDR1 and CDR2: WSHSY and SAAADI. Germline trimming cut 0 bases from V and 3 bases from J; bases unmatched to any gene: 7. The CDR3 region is CASSESLGRGHYEQYF. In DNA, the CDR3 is TGCGCCAGCAGTGAGTCTTTGGGCAGGGGGCACTACGAGCAGTACTTC.

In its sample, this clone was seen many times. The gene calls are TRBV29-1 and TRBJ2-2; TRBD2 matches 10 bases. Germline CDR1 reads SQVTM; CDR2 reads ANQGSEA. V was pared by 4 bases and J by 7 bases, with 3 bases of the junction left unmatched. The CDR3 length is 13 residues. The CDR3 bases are TGCAGCGTTGCCGGGACTAGCGTCGGGGAGCTGTTTTTT. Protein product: CSVAGTSVGELFF.

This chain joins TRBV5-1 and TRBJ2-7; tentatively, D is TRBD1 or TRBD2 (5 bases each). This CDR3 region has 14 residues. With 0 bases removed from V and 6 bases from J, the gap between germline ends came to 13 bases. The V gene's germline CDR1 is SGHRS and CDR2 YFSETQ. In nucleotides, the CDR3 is TGCGCCAGCAGCTTGGTTGGGGACGCAAGCGAGCAGTACTTC. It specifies CASSLVGDASEQYF.

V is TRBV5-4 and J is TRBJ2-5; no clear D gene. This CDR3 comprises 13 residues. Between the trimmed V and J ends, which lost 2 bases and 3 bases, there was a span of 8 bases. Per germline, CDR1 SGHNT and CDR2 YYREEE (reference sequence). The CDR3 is CASSFNRKETQYF. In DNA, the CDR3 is TGTGCCAGCAGCTTCAACAGAAAAGAGACCCAGTACTTC.

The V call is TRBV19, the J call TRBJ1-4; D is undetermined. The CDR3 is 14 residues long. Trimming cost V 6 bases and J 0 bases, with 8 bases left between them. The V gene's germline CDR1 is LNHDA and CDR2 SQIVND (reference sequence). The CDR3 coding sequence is TGTGCCAGTAGCGACGGTGCAACTAATGAAAAACTGTTTTTT. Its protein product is CASSDGATNEKLFF.

The CDR3 DNA reads as TGTGCCACCAGTGATACGGGACTAGCGGGAGCAGAGACCCAGTACTTC. This translates into CATSDTGLAGAETQYF. The rearrangement uses TRBV24-1 and TRBJ2-5; 14 bases align to TRBD2. From germline, CDR1 is KGHDR and CDR2 SFDVKD. The CDR3 spans 16 residues. The V and J ends lost 3 bases and 4 bases, in that order; junction bases with no gene match: 3.